These T cell receptor beta chains were read from a single sample in a study of blood T cell repertoires in COVID-19. The method was immunoSEQ multiplex PCR; TCRdb's version includes in-frame clones alone and lacks a portion of them. The table records some 330,000 clones, 85% to 90% of them present only once. Sequencing was done on a sample of peripheral blood. The receptors were gathered from a woman under 40 with COVID-19, enrolled during active disease. The CDR3 runs from the conserved cysteine through the conserved F or W. The D gene is left open where the match is weak. Part of the rows lack a size; the others show once, few, many or a class for expanded clones.

clone_size,d_call,v_call,j_call,cdr3_aa,cdr3_nt
-,TRBD1,TRBV19,TRBJ1-1,CASSMRQGLKKNTEAFF,TGTGCCAGTAGTATGAGACAGGGTCTGAAGAAGAACACTGAAGCTTTCTTT
once,-,TRBV7-3,TRBJ1-3,CASSLTGRADTIYF,TGTGCCAGCAGCTTAACGGGCAGGGCAGACACCATATATTTT
-,-,TRBV6-5,TRBJ1-1,CAVRPGHMNTEAFF,TGTGCCGTACGACCGGGACATATGAACACTGAAGCTTTCTTT
-,-,TRBV27,TRBJ2-3,CASRTSGAPTDTQYF,TGTGCCAGCAGAACTTCAGGGGCACCCACAGATACGCAGTATTTT
-,TRBD1,TRBV3-1/TRBV3-2,TRBJ1-6,CASSQRHGQGANSPLHF,TGTGCCAGCAGCCAACGCCATGGACAGGGGGCCAATTCACCCCTCCACTTT
-,TRBD1,TRBV19,TRBJ1-4,CASSQGQGGEKLFF,TGTGCCAGTAGCCAAGGACAGGGTGGAGAAAAACTGTTTTTT
once,-,TRBV27,TRBJ1-2,CASSLSGVGNYGYTF,TGTGCCAGCAGTTTATCCGGGGTAGGAAACTATGGCTACACCTTC
-,-,TRBV6-6,TRBJ1-4,CASSLPGGGNEKLFF,TGTGCCAGCAGTCTCCCGGGGGGCGGGAATGAAAAACTGTTTTTT
-,-,TRBV19,TRBJ1-5,CASSLPNQPQHF,TGTGCCAGTAGCCTCCCCAATCAGCCCCAGCATTTT
-,-,TRBV7-2,TRBJ1-1,CASSLVGRSNTEAFF,TGTGCCAGCAGCTTAGTGGGCAGGTCGAACACTGAAGCTTTCTTT
-,-,TRBV28,TRBJ1-2,CASSWQNYGYTF,TGTGCCAGCAGTTGGCAAAACTATGGCTACACCTTC
-,TRBD1,TRBV19,TRBJ2-3,CASSIGRGLRTDTQYF,TGTGCCAGTAGTATAGGCAGGGGGCTTAGGACAGATACGCAGTATTTT
-,-,TRBV5-1,TRBJ2-2,CASSYTSFTGELFF,TGCGCCAGCAGCTATACTAGCTTTACCGGGGAGCTGTTTTTT
-,TRBD2,TRBV19,TRBJ2-3,CASSIGLAGIRTDTQYF,TGTGCCAGTAGTATCGGTCTAGCGGGGATTCGCACAGATACGCAGTATTTT
once,-,TRBV19,TRBJ2-1,CASSVSGAYNEQFF,TGTGCCAGTAGTGTGTCTGGGGCTTACAATGAGCAGTTCTTC
-,TRBD1,TRBV12-3/TRBV12-4,TRBJ1-2,CASRQGLARGYTF,TGTGCCAGCAGACAGGGGCTCGCTAGAGGCTACACCTTC
-,TRBD1,TRBV3-1/TRBV3-2,TRBJ2-5,CASSQWDREETQYF,TGTGCCAGCAGCCAATGGGACAGGGAAGAGACCCAGTACTTC
-,-,TRBV3-1/TRBV3-2,TRBJ1-1,CASSSGAPGPTEAFF,TGTGCCAGCAGCTCGGGAGCTCCGGGTCCGACTGAAGCTTTCTTT
few,TRBD1,TRBV18,TRBJ1-3,CASSPPTGAGNTIYF,TGTGCCAGCTCACCACCGACAGGGGCTGGAAACACCATATATTTT
-,-,TRBV19,TRBJ1-5,CASSIDQSAMPQHF,TGTGCCAGTAGTATAGATCAGAGCGCGATGCCCCAGCATTTT
-,-,TRBV4-3,TRBJ1-1,CASSQGGHPNTEAFF,TGCGCCAGCAGCCAAGGTGGGCATCCGAACACTGAAGCTTTCTTT
-,-,TRBV3-1/TRBV3-2,TRBJ2-1,CASCGPYNEQFF,TGTGCCAGCTGCGGGCCTTACAATGAGCAGTTCTTC
-,TRBD1,TRBV6-5,TRBJ1-2,CASSLDRGYGYTF,TGTGCCAGCAGCTTGGACAGGGGTTACGGCTACACCTTC
-,-,TRBV5-5,TRBJ1-5,CASSHNPGSNQPQHF,TGTGCCAGCAGCCACAATCCGGGATCAAATCAGCCCCAGCATTTT
-,-,TRBV5-1,TRBJ2-5,CASSPGLRGGETQYF,TGCGCCAGCAGCCCGGGTTTAAGGGGGGGAGAGACCCAGTACTTC
-,-,TRBV24-1,TRBJ1-2,CATSASGVYGYTF,TGTGCCACCAGTGCTTCGGGGGTCTATGGCTACACCTTC
-,TRBD1,TRBV28,TRBJ1-1,CAIRTGGANTEAFF,TGTGCCATTAGGACAGGGGGGGCGAACACTGAAGCTTTCTTT
-,-,TRBV11-2,TRBJ2-4,CASSLASKNIQYF,TGTGCCAGCAGCTTAGCCAGTAAAAACATTCAGTACTTC
-,-,TRBV7-2,TRBJ1-5,CASSPLADSNQPQHF,TGTGCCAGCAGCCCACTCGCTGATAGCAATCAGCCCCAGCATTTT
-,-,TRBV7-9,TRBJ2-1,CASSLVGGIEFF,TGTGCCAGCAGCTTAGTAGGCGGGATCGAGTTCTTC
once,TRBD1,TRBV18,TRBJ1-1,CASSPPGQTNTEAFF,TGTGCCAGCTCACCACCGGGACAGACGAACACTGAAGCTTTCTTT
-,-,TRBV5-1,TRBJ1-1,CASSLRGENTEAFF,TGCGCCAGCAGCTTGCGGGGAGAGAACACTGAAGCTTTCTTT
-,-,TRBV12-3/TRBV12-4,TRBJ1-1,CASSPSTLEAFF,TGTGCCAGCAGTCCCAGTACACTAGAAGCTTTCTTT
-,-,TRBV27,TRBJ1-2,CASSFPGLHGYTF,TGTGCCAGCAGTTTCCCAGGGCTCCATGGCTACACCTTC
-,TRBD1,TRBV19,TRBJ2-6,CANSVTGGAGANVLTF,TGTGCCAATAGTGTTACAGGGGGAGCTGGGGCCAACGTCCTGACTTTC